This TCR beta chain is drawn from a study of tumor-infiltrating lymphocytes in primary liver carcinoma. With 2 bases removed from V and 2 bases from J, the gap between germline ends came to 14 bases. This CDR3 has 15 residues. The germline V gene encodes CDR1 SQVTM and CDR2 ANQGSEA. Synthesis of TCR beta cDNA was carried out from 450 to 650 ng total RNA with a constant-region primer. ARM-PCR was slightly modified, and three nested multiplex PCR rounds with it gave rise to the TCR beta libraries. The opening two PCR rounds, about 10 cycles each, paired TRBV1-TRBV30 forward primers with a C-beta reverse primer. In TCRdb, the multiplex PCR reads were re-called with MiXCR into one record per CDR3 protein. The sample has about 100,000 distinct CDR3 sequences, more than 65% seen once. From roughly 20-30 mg of unsorted bulk tissue, DNA and RNA were co-extracted together.

The specimen was liver tumor tissue from sampling region 2. Subset indicated: tumor region T2, inferior pole. This sequence joins TRBV29-1 and TRBJ2-3; either TRBD1 or TRBD2 may supply D (5 bases each). The receptor's source is a woman aged 55-75 years with primary liver carcinoma and hepatitis B virus infection. The CDR3 nucleotides are TGCAGCGTTGAAATCAGGGAGCGAGACACAGATACGCAGTATTTT. Protein sequence: CSVEIRERDTDTQYF.